These 18 T cell receptor beta chains were sequenced from one sample in a study of cytomegalovirus exposure and HLA in healthy donors. Primers for the PCR totalled 60 Vbeta and 13 Jbeta. Sequencing used immunoSEQ multiplex PCR; TCRdb keeps in-frame clones, though not all of them. Among some 93,000 clones, about two thirds were seen once, and the ten largest hold roughly 5.5%. Specimen: PBMCs. The receptors stem from a boy younger than 18 in good health and CMV-seropositive.

The rearrangement links TRBV2 to TRBJ1-1; 10 bases agree with TRBD1. Germline values: CDR1 SNHLY, CDR2 FYNNEI. Trimming removed 6 bases from V and 5 bases from J; junction bases left unmatched: 6. This CDR3 is built from 14 residues. Here the CDR3 DNA reads TGTGCCAGCAGACGGGACAGGGGCGGGACTGAAGCTTTCTTT. It is translated as CASRRDRGGTEAFF.

The genes are TRBV7-2 and TRBJ2-7, with D maybe TRBD1 (6 bases). Deletions cut 5 bases from V and 2 bases from J, with 10 bases between. CDR1 and CDR2 from the germline V gene are SGHTA and FQGNSA. CDR3 length equals 13 residues. DNA of the CDR3: TGTGCCAGCAGCCTATGGGACACCTACGAGCAGTACTTC. This sequence encodes CASSLWDTYEQYF.

The chain employs TRBV19 and TRBJ1-1; D is possibly TRBD1 (5 bases). V dropped 7 bases and J dropped 4 bases, with 13 bases sitting between them. CDR1 and CDR2 from the germline V gene are LNHDA and SQIVND (reference sequence). This CDR3 contains 13 residues. This CDR3 reads CASIAGGGTEAFF. DNA of the CDR3: TGTGCCAGTATTGCGGGGGGTGGCACTGAAGCTTTCTTT.

This clone was observed a handful of times. The rearrangement uses TRBV6-4 and TRBJ2-2; 7 bases align to TRBD1. J was trimmed by 4 bases and V by 8 bases; bases with no gene match: 7. Germline V gene sequence: CDR1 MRHNA, CDR2 SNTAGT. This CDR3 has 14 residues. The DNA of the CDR3 is TGTGCCAGCGCCACAGGGGATGGCACCGGGGAGCTGTTTTTT. Translation: CASATGDGTGELFF.

J is TRBJ2-1 and V is TRBV9; D is possibly TRBD1 (5 bases). V shed 0 bases and J shed 9 bases, with 10 bases lying between them. This CDR3 spans 13 amino acids. Germline CDR1 SGDLS, CDR2 YYNGEE. In DNA, the CDR3 is TGTGCCAGCAGCGTAGCCCAGGGTAGTGAGCAGTTCTTC. Translated, it gives CASSVAQGSEQFF.

The chain links TRBV5-1 to TRBJ2-3; 7 bases match TRBD1. The germline V gene encodes CDR1 SGHRS and CDR2 YFSETQ. J was trimmed by 2 bases and V by 6 bases; bases with no gene match: 6. The CDR3 has 14 residues. This chain's CDR3 is CASNRDSTTDTQYF. The CDR3 DNA reads TGCGCCAGCAACCGGGACAGCACCACAGATACGCAGTATTTT.

The V and J genes are TRBV4-3 and TRBJ1-1; TRBD1 agrees at 8 bases. Per germline, CDR1 LGHNA and CDR2 YSLEER. The CDR3 is 15 residues long. V gave up 5 bases and J gave up 3 bases; unmatched junction bases: 8. The CDR3 DNA is TGCGCCAGCAGCGAGGACAGGGCGTCGTACACTGAAGCTTTCTTT. Protein: CASSEDRASYTEAFF.

This rearrangement joins TRBV18 to TRBJ2-7, with D possibly being TRBD1 (6 bases). The CDR3 extends over 13 amino acids. Germline assignment: CDR1 KGHSH and CDR2 LQKENI. V lost 3 bases to trimming and J lost 3 bases, with 9 bases between them. CDR3 in amino acids: CASSPRTDYEQYF. In DNA, the CDR3 is TGTGCCAGCTCACCCCGGACAGACTACGAGCAGTACTTC.

This chain uses TRBV7-9 with TRBJ1-2; D gene uncertain. The CDR3 contains 13 residues. Trimming took 8 bases from V and 6 from J, leaving 16 bases between them. Germline lookup yields CDR1 SEHNR and CDR2 FQNEAQ (reference sequence). The CDR3 region has the DNA TGTGCCAGCGGAGACCCGGGGTGGCATGGCTACACCTTC. It is translated as CASGDPGWHGYTF.

The V call is TRBV6-1, the J call TRBJ1-1; D possibly corresponds to TRBD1 (5 bases). Germline CDR1 and CDR2: MNHNS and SASEGT. This CDR3 region has 13 residues. Trimming pared 6 bases from V and 2 bases from J, leaving 10 bases between. CDR3 sequence: CASRTASNTEAFF. The CDR3 bases are TGTGCCAGCAGGACAGCGAGCAACACTGAAGCTTTCTTT.

The chain links TRBV6-1 to TRBJ2-7; D perhaps matches TRBD1 (6 bases). The germline V gene encodes CDR1 MNHNS and CDR2 SASEGT. The CDR3 is 17 amino acids. Trimming stripped 0 bases from V and 2 bases from J, with 17 bases between. CDR3: CASSEAVWGQQAYEQYF. CDR3 DNA: TGTGCCAGCAGTGAAGCGGTTTGGGGGCAGCAAGCCTACGAGCAGTACTTC.

The chain joins TRBV28 to TRBJ1-2; 8 bases agree with TRBD1. The CDR3 runs to 14 residues. V lost 6 bases and J lost 4; bases outside the gene matches: 7. Looked up from germline, CDR1 is MDHEN and CDR2 is SYDVKM. The CDR3 loop is CASSPPGQVYGYTF. CDR3 nucleotide sequence: TGTGCCAGCAGCCCCCCGGGACAGGTCTATGGCTACACCTTC.

A single count supports this clone. Here the CDR3 reads CSAREGDRQFF. Written as DNA, the CDR3 is TGCAGTGCTAGAGAAGGGGACAGACAGTTCTTC. V usage is TRBV20-1 and J usage is TRBJ2-1, with 7 bases aligning to TRBD1. The V segment lost 0 bases and the J segment 13 bases; nucleotides outside the gene matches: 3. In germline, CDR1 is DFQATT, CDR2 SNEGSKA (reference sequence). This CDR3 is built from 11 residues.

The genes are TRBV19 and TRBJ2-7; D gene unclear. V was clipped by 3 bases and J by 6 bases, with 15 bases between them. Germline CDR1 is LNHDA and CDR2 is SQIVND (reference sequence). This CDR3 comprises 14 residues. The CDR3 loop reads CASSIRVKSGEQYF. CDR3 DNA: TGTGCCAGTAGTATTAGAGTCAAAAGTGGCGAGCAGTACTTC.

The genes are TRBV6-5 and TRBJ1-1; 9 nucleotides agree with TRBD1. Germline values: CDR1 MNHEY, CDR2 SVGAGI. V shed 7 bases, J shed 2 bases, and the junction held 2 bases outside the gene matches. CDR3 size: 13 residues. The CDR3 DNA reads TGTGCCAGCAAGGGACAGGGAAACACTGAAGCTTTCTTT. Residues: CASKGQGNTEAFF.

J is TRBJ2-7 and V is TRBV6-1, with D perhaps TRBD1 (6 bases). This CDR3 is 14 amino acids long. Germline lookup yields CDR1 MNHNS and CDR2 SASEGT. Trimming pared 8 bases from V and 3 bases from J, leaving 17 bases between. The CDR3 reads CASGRQGNFYEQYF. The CDR3 nucleotides are TGTGCCAGCGGGCGGCAGGGGAATTTCTACGAGCAGTACTTC.

The genes are TRBV5-6 and TRBJ2-7; D is possibly TRBD1 (7 bases). Germline CDR1 SGHDT, CDR2 YYEEEE. This CDR3 comprises 15 residues. Trimming pared 2 bases from V and 6 bases from J, leaving 18 bases between. The CDR3, as DNA: TGTGCCAGCAGCTTTTTAAGTCAGGGGGGATCCGAGCAGTACTTC. Protein: CASSFLSQGGSEQYF.

The chain combines TRBV14 with TRBJ2-1; perhaps TRBD1 as D (6 bases). There are 14 residues in the CDR3. Germline assignment: CDR1 SGHDN and CDR2 FVKESK. Trimming cost V 1 base and J 2 bases, with 6 bases left between them. Here the CDR3 DNA reads TGTGCCAGCAGCCAAGGGGACACCTACAATGAGCAGTTCTTC. Protein product: CASSQGDTYNEQFF.